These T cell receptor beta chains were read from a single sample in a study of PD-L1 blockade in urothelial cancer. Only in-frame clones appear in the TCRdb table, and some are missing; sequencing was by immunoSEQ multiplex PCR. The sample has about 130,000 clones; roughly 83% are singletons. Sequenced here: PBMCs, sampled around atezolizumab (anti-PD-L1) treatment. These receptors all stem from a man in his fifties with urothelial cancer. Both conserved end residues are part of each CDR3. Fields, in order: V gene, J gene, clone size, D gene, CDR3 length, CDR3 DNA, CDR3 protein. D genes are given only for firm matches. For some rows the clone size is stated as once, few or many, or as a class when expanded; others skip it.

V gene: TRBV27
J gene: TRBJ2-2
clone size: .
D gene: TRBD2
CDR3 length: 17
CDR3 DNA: TGTGCCAGCAGTTTGGGCCTAGCGGGGATACTGGGGGGGGAGCTGTTTTTT
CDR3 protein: CASSLGLAGILGGELFF

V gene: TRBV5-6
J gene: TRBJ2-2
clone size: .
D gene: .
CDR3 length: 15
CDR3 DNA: TGTGCCAGCAGAGCTCCAGGGATGAACACCGGGGAGCTGTTTTTT
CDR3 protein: CASRAPGMNTGELFF

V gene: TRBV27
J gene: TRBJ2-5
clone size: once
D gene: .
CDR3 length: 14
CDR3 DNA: TGTGCCAGCAGTTTATCGGTTGGAGAGGGGACCCAGTACTTC
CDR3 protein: CASSLSVGEGTQYF

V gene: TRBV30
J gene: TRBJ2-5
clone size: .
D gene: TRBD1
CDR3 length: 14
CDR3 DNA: TGTGCCTGGAGTGTACGGACAGGAGGAGAGACCCAGTACTTC
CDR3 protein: CAWSVRTGGETQYF

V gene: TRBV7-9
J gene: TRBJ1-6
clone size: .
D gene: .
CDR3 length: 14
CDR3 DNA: TGTGCCAGCAGCTTAGCGTTCGGGAATTCACCCCTCCACTTT
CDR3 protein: CASSLAFGNSPLHF

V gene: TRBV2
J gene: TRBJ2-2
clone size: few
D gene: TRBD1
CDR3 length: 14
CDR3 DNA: TGTGCCGGGGGGAGGACAGGGATGACCGGGGAGCTGTTTTTT
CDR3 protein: CAGGRTGMTGELFF

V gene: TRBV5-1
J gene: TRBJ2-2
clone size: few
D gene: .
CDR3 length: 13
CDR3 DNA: TGCGCCAGCGCTCAGGCTAACACCGGGGAGCTGTTTTTT
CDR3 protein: CASAQANTGELFF

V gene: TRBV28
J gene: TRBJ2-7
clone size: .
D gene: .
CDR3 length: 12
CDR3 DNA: TGTGCCAGCAGTTTTCAAAACTACGAGCAGTACTTC
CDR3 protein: CASSFQNYEQYF

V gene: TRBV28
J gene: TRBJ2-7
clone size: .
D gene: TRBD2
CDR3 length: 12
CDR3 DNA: TGTGCCAGCTACGGGGGGTTGTACGAGCAGTACTTC
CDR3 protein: CASYGGLYEQYF

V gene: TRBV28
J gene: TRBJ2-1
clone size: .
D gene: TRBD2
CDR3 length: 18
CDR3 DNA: TGTGCCAGCAGTTCTTTCAATTCTGCGGCTAGCGGGAGCAATGAGCAGTTCTTC
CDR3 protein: CASSSFNSAASGSNEQFF

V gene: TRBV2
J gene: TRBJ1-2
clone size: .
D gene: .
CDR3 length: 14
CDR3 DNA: TGTGCCAGCAGTGAAAGGCCCTCCACGGGTGGCTACACCTTC
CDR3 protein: CASSERPSTGGYTF

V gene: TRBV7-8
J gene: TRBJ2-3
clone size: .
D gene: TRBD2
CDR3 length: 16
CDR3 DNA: TGTGCCAGCAGCGTACTAGCGGGAGGGGACACAGATACGCAGTATTTT
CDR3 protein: CASSVLAGGDTDTQYF

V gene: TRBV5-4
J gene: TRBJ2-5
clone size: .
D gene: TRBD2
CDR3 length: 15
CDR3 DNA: TGTGCCAGCAGCAGGGGACTAGCGGGCCAAGAGACCCAGTACTTC
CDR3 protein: CASSRGLAGQETQYF

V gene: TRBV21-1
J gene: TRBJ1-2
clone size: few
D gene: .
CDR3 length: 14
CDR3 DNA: TGTGCCAGCAGCTCCGCGGGGCAAGGCTATGGCTACACCTTC
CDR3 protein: CASSSAGQGYGYTF

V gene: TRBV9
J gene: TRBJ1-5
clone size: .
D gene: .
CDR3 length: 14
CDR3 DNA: TGTGCCAGCAGCGTAGCCCCCCAGAACCAGCCCCAGCATTTT
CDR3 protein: CASSVAPQNQPQHF

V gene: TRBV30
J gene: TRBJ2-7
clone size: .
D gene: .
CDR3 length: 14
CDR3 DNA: TGTGCCTGGAGGGACAGAACACGCTCCTACGAGCAGTACTTC
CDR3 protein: CAWRDRTRSYEQYF

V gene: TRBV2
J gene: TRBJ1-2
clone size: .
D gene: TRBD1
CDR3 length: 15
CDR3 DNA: TGTGCCAGCAGTGTAAGACAGGGGGATAACTATGGCTACACCTTC
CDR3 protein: CASSVRQGDNYGYTF

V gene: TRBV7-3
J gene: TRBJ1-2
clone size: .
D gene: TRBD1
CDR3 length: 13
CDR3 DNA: TGTGCCAGCAGCCGGACAGGGGGTCTTGGCTACACCTTC
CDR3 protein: CASSRTGGLGYTF

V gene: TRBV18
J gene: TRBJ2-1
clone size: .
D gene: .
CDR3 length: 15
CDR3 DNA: TGTGCCAGCTCACCAGGAGCGGACTCCTACAATGAGCAGTTCTTC
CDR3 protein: CASSPGADSYNEQFF

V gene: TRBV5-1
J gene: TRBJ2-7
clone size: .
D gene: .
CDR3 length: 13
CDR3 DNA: TGCGCCAGCAGCGCCGGACAGAACTACGAGCAGTACTTC
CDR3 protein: CASSAGQNYEQYF

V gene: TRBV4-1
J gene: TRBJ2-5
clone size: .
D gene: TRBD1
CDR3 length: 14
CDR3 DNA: TGCGCCAGCAGCCCGAACAGGGGGCGAGAGACCCAGTACTTC
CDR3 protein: CASSPNRGRETQYF

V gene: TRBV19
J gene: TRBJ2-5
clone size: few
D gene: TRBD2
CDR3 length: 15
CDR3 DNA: TGTGCCAGTAGTATGATGGCGGGAGGATTGGAGACCCAGTACTTC
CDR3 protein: CASSMMAGGLETQYF

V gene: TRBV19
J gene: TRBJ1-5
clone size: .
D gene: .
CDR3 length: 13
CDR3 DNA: TGTGCCAGTAGAGGACAGATGTCTCAGCCCCAGCATTTT
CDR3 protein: CASRGQMSQPQHF

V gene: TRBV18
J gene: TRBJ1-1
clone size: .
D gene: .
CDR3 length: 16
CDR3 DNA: TGTGCCAGCTCACCACCCATTAGGGGGGGGAACACTGAAGCTTTCTTT
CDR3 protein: CASSPPIRGGNTEAFF

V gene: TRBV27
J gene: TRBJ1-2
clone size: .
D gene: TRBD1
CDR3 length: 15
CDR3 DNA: TGTGCCAGCAGTTCCGGGACAGGGAGGAGGACTGGCTACACCTTC
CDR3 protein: CASSSGTGRRTGYTF

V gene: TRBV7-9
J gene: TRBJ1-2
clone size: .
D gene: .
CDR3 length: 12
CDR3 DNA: TGTGCCAGCAGCTTCAGAACGAATGGCTACACCTTC
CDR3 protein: CASSFRTNGYTF

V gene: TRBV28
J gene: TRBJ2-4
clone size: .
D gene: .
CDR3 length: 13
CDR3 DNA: TGTGCCAGCAGTCGTCAGGGGAAAAACATTCAGTACTTC
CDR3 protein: CASSRQGKNIQYF

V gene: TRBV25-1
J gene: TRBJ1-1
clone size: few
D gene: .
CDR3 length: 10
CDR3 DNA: TGTGCCAGCCAGGACAGTGAAGCTTTCTTT
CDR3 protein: CASQDSEAFF

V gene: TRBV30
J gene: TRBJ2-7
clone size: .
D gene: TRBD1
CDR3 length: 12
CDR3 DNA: TGTGCCTGCAACAGGGGGCTGGGCGAGCAGTACTTC
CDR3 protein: CACNRGLGEQYF

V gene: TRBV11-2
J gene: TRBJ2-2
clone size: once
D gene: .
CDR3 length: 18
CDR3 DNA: TGTGCCAGCAGCTTAATATTCCCGAGAGGGAGAAACACCGGGGAGCTGTTTTTT
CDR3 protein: CASSLIFPRGRNTGELFF

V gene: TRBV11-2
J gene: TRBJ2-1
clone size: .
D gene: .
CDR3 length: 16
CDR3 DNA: TGTGCCAGCAGCTTAGATCTTGGAGTTAGCGGTAATGAGCAGTTCTTC
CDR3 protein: CASSLDLGVSGNEQFF

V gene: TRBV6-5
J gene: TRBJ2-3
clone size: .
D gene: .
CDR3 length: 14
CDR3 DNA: TGTGCCAGCAGTTACACGCTAGCGTTAGATACGCAGTATTTT
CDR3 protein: CASSYTLALDTQYF

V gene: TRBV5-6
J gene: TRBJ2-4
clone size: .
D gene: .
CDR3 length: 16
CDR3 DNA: TGTGCCAGCAGCCCGGGTTGGGGGCGGGCCAAAAACATTCAGTACTTC
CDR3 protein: CASSPGWGRAKNIQYF

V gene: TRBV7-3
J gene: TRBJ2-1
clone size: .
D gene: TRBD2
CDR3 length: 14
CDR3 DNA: TGTGCCAGCAGCCGCAACAGCGGGAGCTATGAGCAGTTCTTC
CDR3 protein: CASSRNSGSYEQFF

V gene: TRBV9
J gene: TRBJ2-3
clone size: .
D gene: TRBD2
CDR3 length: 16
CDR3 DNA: TGTGCCAGCAGCGTAGTCTCGAGCGGGGGCACAGATACGCAGTATTTT
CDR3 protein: CASSVVSSGGTDTQYF

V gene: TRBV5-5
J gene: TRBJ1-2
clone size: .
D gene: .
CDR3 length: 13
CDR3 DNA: TGTGCCAGCAGCTTGGAGTCTAGCTATGGCTACACCTTC
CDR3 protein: CASSLESSYGYTF

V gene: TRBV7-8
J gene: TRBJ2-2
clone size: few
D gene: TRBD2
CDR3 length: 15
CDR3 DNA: TGTGCCAGCAGCCTTATGAGCGGGAGGTTCGGGGAGCTGTTTTTT
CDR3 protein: CASSLMSGRFGELFF

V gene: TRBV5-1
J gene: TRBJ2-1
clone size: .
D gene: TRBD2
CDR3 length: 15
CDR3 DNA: TGCGCCAGCAGCTCCGGACTAGACCTCTACAATGAGCAGTTCTTC
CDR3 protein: CASSSGLDLYNEQFF

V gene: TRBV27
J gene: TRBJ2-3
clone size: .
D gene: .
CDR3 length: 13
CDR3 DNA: TGTGCCAGCAGTCCGGGATGGACAGATACGCAGTATTTT
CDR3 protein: CASSPGWTDTQYF

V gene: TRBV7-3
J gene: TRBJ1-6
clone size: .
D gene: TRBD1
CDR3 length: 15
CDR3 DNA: TGTGCCAGCAGATTAGAGGGACAGAGTAATTCACCCCTCCACTTT
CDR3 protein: CASRLEGQSNSPLHF

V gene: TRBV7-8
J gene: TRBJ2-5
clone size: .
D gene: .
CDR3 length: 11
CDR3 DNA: TGTGCCAGCAGCGCCGGGGAGACCCAGTACTTC
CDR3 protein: CASSAGETQYF

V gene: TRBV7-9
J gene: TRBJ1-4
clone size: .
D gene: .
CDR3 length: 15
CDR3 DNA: TGTGCCAGCAGCTTAGGGGGGTCCCGGGAGGAAAAACTGTTTTTT
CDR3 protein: CASSLGGSREEKLFF

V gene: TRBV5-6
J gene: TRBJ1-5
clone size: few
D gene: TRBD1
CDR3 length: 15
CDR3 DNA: TGTGCCAGCAGCTTGGGGGACAGGAGCAATCAGCCCCAGCATTTT
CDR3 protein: CASSLGDRSNQPQHF

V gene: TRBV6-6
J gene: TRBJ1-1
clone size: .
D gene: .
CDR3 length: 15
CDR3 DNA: TGTGCCAGCAGTTACTCATCAGGGGCCAGGACTGAAGCTTTCTTT
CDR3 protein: CASSYSSGARTEAFF

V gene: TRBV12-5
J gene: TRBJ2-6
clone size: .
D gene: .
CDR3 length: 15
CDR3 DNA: TGTGCTAGTGGTCCCGGGGGTGCCGGGGCCAACGTCCTGACTTTC
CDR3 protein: CASGPGGAGANVLTF

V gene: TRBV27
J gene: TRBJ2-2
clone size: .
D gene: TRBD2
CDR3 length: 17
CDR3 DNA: TGTGCCAGCAAAAGGACTAGCGGGAGGGCAGGCACCGGGGAGCTGTTTTTT
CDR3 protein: CASKRTSGRAGTGELFF

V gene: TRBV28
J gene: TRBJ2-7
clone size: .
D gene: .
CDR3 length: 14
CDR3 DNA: TGTGCCAGCAGTTTATCAGGGCCGACCTACGAGCAGTACTTC
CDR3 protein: CASSLSGPTYEQYF

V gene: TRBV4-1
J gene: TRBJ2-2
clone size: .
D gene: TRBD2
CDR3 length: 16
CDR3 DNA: TGCGCCAGCAGCCAAAAACTAGCGGGGAACACCGGGGAGCTGTTTTTT
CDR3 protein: CASSQKLAGNTGELFF

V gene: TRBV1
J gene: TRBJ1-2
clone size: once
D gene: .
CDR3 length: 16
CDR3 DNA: TGCACCAGCAGCCAATCGGTTCACAGGGGAGGAAATGGCTACACCTTC
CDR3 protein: CTSSQSVHRGGNGYTF

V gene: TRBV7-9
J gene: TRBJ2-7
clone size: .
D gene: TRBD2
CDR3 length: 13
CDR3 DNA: TGTGCCAGCAGCTTGAAGACGGGGGGCGAGCAGTACTTC
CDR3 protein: CASSLKTGGEQYF

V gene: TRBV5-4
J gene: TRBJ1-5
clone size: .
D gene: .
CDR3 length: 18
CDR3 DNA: TGTGCCAGCAGCTTCCAAACCGGGAGCTCCTATAGCAATCAGCCCCAGCATTTT
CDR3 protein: CASSFQTGSSYSNQPQHF

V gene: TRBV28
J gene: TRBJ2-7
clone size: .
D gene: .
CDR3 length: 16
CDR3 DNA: TGTGCCAGCAGTTTAGCAAAATGGAGCTTATCCTACGAGCAGTACTTC
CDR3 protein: CASSLAKWSLSYEQYF

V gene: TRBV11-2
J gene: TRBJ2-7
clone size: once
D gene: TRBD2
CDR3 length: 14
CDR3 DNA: TGTGCCAGCAGCTGGACTAGCGGGGGCTACGAGCAGTACTTC
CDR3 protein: CASSWTSGGYEQYF

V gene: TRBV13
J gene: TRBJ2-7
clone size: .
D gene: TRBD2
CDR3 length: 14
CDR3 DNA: TGTGCCAGCAGCGGCCGGGACTACGTCTACGAGCAGTACTTC
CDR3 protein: CASSGRDYVYEQYF

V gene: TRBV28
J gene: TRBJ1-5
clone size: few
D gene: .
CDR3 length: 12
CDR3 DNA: TGTGCCAGCAGACTTAGGGGTCAGCCCCAGCATTTT
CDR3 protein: CASRLRGQPQHF

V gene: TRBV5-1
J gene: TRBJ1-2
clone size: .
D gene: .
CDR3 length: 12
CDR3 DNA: TGCGCCAGCAGCTTAACAGGGTTTGGCTACACCTTC
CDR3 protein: CASSLTGFGYTF

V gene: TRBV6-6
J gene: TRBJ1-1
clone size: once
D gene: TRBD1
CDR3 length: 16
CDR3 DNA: TGTGCCAGCAGTTACCCAGAGACAGGGATGGGGACTGAAGCTTTCTTT
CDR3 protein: CASSYPETGMGTEAFF

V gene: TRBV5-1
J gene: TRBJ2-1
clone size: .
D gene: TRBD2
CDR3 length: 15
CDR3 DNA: TGCGCCAGCAGCTTGGCTCTAGCGGGGAACAATGAGCAGTTCTTC
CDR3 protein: CASSLALAGNNEQFF

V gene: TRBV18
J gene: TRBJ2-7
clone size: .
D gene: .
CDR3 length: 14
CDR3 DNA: TGTGCCAGCTCCAAGACAGCACAGTCCTACGAGCAGTACTTC
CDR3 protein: CASSKTAQSYEQYF

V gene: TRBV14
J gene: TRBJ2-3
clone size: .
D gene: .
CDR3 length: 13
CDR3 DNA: TGTGCCAGCAGCCAACGTCAGGACTCTACGTCGTATTTT
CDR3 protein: CASSQRQDSTSYF